The TCR beta chain described here comes from a study of T cells in localized non-small cell lung cancer. This CDR3 comprises 15 residues. CDR1 is MNHEY and CDR2 is SVGAGI in the germline V gene. Trimming cost V 4 bases and J 2 bases; bases outside gene matches: 6. The table lists this clone with many counts. Its antigen is currently unknown. The method was immunoSEQ multiplex PCR; TCRdb's version includes in-frame clones alone and lacks a portion of them. Found here are around 78,000 clones, around nine tenths of them singletons; the top ten hold under 25%. Overall study results and limits: The study detected a median roughly 61 of the top 100 tumor clones in adjacent lung. Multi-region tumor sequencing was not done, so intratumor heterogeneity could not be excluded. Higher adjacent-lung clonality was associated with shorter survival. Uninvolved neighboring lung showed the greatest T cell clonality, exceeding tumor.

Material: peripheral blood, obtained before any cancer treatment. This sequence originates from a woman aged 40-75 years with stage I squamous cell lung carcinoma. This chain links TRBV6-5 with TRBJ2-3; TRBD1 matches at 7 bases. CDR3 sequence: CASSFRDRTTDTQYF. CDR3 coding DNA: TGTGCCAGCAGTTTTCGGGACAGAACCACAGATACGCAGTATTTT.